The T cell receptor beta chain under discussion was sequenced for a study of shared clonotypes between healthy human individuals. The genomic DNA of each subset was split evenly across several immunoSEQ plates. Measured with immunoSEQ multiplex PCR; TCRdb has only the in-frame clones, and not every one. The sample lists around 2.1 million clones, approximately 96% occurring once. Donors, healthy HIV-negative adults, lacked recent acute infections or vaccinations. Study-level points and caveats: In general, naive subsets displayed greater estimated richness than memory subsets did. Sampling used blood alone; tissue repertoires probably differ.

Worth noting for this clone: Its antigen remains unknown.

Sequencing used naive CD4+ T cells sorted from blood. Documented subset: CD45RA+ positively selected. The source of this sequence is a man between 18 and 29 years old in good health.

CDR3 sequence (DNA): TGCGCCAGCAGCTGGGGACAGCAATCGGCCTCTTCTGGAAACACCATATATTTT. The encoded protein is CASSWGQQSASSGNTIYF. The chain links TRBV5-1 to TRBJ1-3; 7 bases are a match to TRBD1. Germline V gene sequence: CDR1 SGHRS, CDR2 YFSETQ. V lost 3 bases and J lost 1; bases outside the gene matches: 13. The CDR3 covers 18 residues.